This T cell receptor (beta chain) is from a study of cytomegalovirus exposure and HLA in healthy donors. Broader study findings: With later analysis, a missense DCLRE1C variant became linked to TCR beta V- and J-gene trimming.

V dropped 1 base and J dropped 14 bases, with 11 bases sitting between them. The CDR3 loop spans 12 amino acids. PCR used 60 Vbeta primers and 13 Jbeta primers. Only in-frame clones appear in the TCRdb table, and some are missing; sequencing was by immunoSEQ multiplex PCR. This repertoire shows roughly 220,000 clones, around 86% found once; its top ten account for 2.7%. On this clone itself: The antigen remains unidentified.

The origin of this receptor is a woman between 35 and 50 years old in good health and CMV-seronegative. The sample consisted of PBMCs. This chain connects TRBV23-1 to TRBJ1-4; a weak D match, TRBD1 (5 bases). TRBV23-1 is designated an ORF whose function remains uncertain. The CDR3 region has the DNA TGCGCCAGCAGTCAATTGGTGGGGGGGCTGTTTTTT. Translating it yields CASSQLVGGLFF.